This TCR beta chain emerged from a study of OX40 agonist ivuxolimab in advanced cancers. Some background on the complete study: Ivuxolimab was a fully human IgG2 agonistic monoclonal antibody targeting the costimulatory receptor OX40 (CD134). In the dose-escalation cohort, roughly four fifths of patients were male, and the mean age was approximately 64 years, with a range of about 23 to 85. The paper reports the monotherapy dose-escalation portion (N ≈ 52 patients) of the phase I ivuxolimab trial. Partial responses occurred in three dose-escalation patients, of whom one had hepatocellular carcinoma and two had cutaneous melanoma. Peripheral TCRbeta sequencing aimed to test whether ivuxolimab altered TCR sequence diversity and caused clonal T-cell expansion. Intravenous ivuxolimab was administered to patients every 2 weeks at six dose levels: 0.01, 0.1, 0.3, 1.5, 3 and 10 mg/kg. Of the approximately 50 dose-escalation patients, hepatocellular carcinoma was present in about 19, melanoma in approximately 15, renal cell carcinoma in 9 and head and neck cancer in 9. Patients were allowed to have had prior anti-PD-1, anti-PD-L1 or anti-CTLA-4 therapy, and around 41% of the dose-escalation patients had previously received checkpoint inhibitors.

In this sample, this clone turned up a few times. Its antigen is still unknown. Base quality data are lacking; no much larger clone is found one base away. What the work shows at the level of the full study, not this receptor alone: Antigen specificity was not determined for the clonally expanded peripheral T cells. Low levels of normalized T-cell clonal expansion were also seen in some patients who did not respond. After ivuxolimab, more expanded clones were found on average in CD8+ T cells than in CD4+ T cells. At doses from 0.1 to 3.0 mg/kg, clonal expansion was seen in both CD4+ and CD8+ blood T cells between baseline and week 6. In the 0.1-3.0 mg/kg groups, partial responders were among the patients with the lowest normalized peripheral clonal expansion, particularly in CD8+ T cells.

The trial excluded patients who had a history of autoimmune disease or who were on systemic immunosuppression. In every dose cohort, peripheral blood was drawn for TCR sequencing at baseline, cycle 4 day 1, and cycle 7 day 1. The samples were taken from a phase I, first-in-human, multicenter, open-label dose-escalation trial of ivuxolimab. Adults with locally advanced or metastatic melanoma, renal cell carcinoma, hepatocellular carcinoma or head and neck squamous cell carcinoma were enrolled in the trial. Before TCR sequencing, CD4+ and CD8+ T cells were separately sorted from peripheral blood. To sequence the TCRbeta CDR3 region, genomic DNA was isolated from the sorted cells. The immunoSEQ Assay was used for sequencing of TCRbeta CDR3 regions. Sourced from immuneACCESS, this table was stored by TCRdb with only in-frame sequences that have V and J called. A share of the clones is absent; for the studies checked, an unresolved V gene accounts for under half, and the remainder has no known explanation. This sample lists about 18,000 clones; about 84% were detected once. The top ten constitute about 14% of the sample.

At the junction V is shortened by 11 bases and J by 4 bases; bases outside the gene matches: 13. The CDR3 numbers 15 residues from cysteine through phenylalanine. Kept here is only the CDR3 DNA, which spans 45 bases and is read in frame from base 1. CDR1 SGHTA and CDR2 FQGTGA are derived from the germline V gene. The receptor was isolated from an adult with an advanced solid tumor such as melanoma, head and neck, liver or kidney cancer. The source was CD4+ or CD8+ T cells sorted from blood, collected in a trial of the OX40 agonist ivuxolimab. The chain employs TRBV7-3 and TRBJ2-5; the junction holds 10 bases that match TRBD2. The DNA is as follows: TGTGCCTCGGGCCCCAGCGGGGGGGCCGGAGAGACCCAGTACTTC. Its translation is CASGPSGGAGETQYF. With all but the CDR3 taken from the reference TRBV7-3 and TRBJ2-5 genes, the full variable domain is: GAGVSQTPSNKVTEKGKYVELRCDPISGHTALYWYRQSLGQGPEFLIYFQGTGAADDSGLPNDRFFAVRPEGSVSTLKIQRTERGDSAVYLCASGPSGGAGETQYFGPGTRLLVL.